This T cell receptor (beta chain) was obtained from a study of vaccination effects on CD4 cells after COVID-19. Using viral peptide pools, the ViraFEST assay grew out antigen-specific CD4+ T cells prior to sequencing. Investigators separated out CD4+ T cells once 9 to 11 days of culture had passed. The cohort was immunized with two doses of either the BNT162b2 or mRNA-1273 vaccine. Germline trimming cut 3 bases from V and 2 bases from J; bases unmatched to any gene: 4. This CDR3 comprises 15 residues. Germline CDR1 and CDR2: KGHSH and LQKENI. Remarks on this clone: Its antigen is still unknown.

This table comes from immunoSEQ multiplex PCR, and its TCRdb copy is limited to in-frame clones, with some not included. Of tens of thousands of clones listed, 65% to 75% are singletons. The receptor's source is a human donor who received a COVID-19 vaccine. The genes are TRBV18 and TRBJ2-7, with TRBD2 matching 10 bases. The sequenced sample was CD4+ T cells from PBMCs cultured with HCoV-229E spike peptides, obtained after COVID-19 vaccination. The CDR3 loop reads CASSPSGRGTYEQYF. As DNA, the CDR3 is TGTGCCAGCTCACCGAGCGGGAGGGGGACCTACGAGCAGTACTTC.